The subject of this entry is one T cell receptor beta chain. What it recognizes is unknown. This specimen belongs to a study of shared clonotypes between healthy human individuals. Selected positively for CCR7 and CD45RO-negative, naive CD8 cells excluded terminally differentiated effector memory CD45RA+ cells. Original data processing: Filtering differed because ImmunoSEQ produced junction-only sequences that carried no quality scores. Repertoires were generated with immunoSEQ multiplex PCR, while TCRdb's copy carries only in-frame clones and drops some. V, J and clone size are taken as reported in that table, and D and trimming were inferred from the DNA itself. The table records about 1,800,000 clones, approximately 94% of them present only once. Study-level points and caveats: Expectations were that clonotype sharing among donors would be affected by sequencing depth. Clonotypes shared by all four sorted-subset donors had higher generation probabilities than non-shared clonotypes.

V lost 7 bases and J 2 bases, leaving 0 bases between the germline ends. Germline assignment: CDR1 LNHDA and CDR2 SQIVND (reference sequence). CDR3 length: 11 residues. The chain carries TRBV19 and TRBJ2-6; D is unresolved. Sequencing input: naive CD8+ T cells sorted from blood. The sequence derives from a man younger than 35 in good health. CDR3 residues: CASTGANVLTF. Written as DNA, the CDR3 is TGTGCCAGTACTGGGGCCAACGTCCTGACTTTC.